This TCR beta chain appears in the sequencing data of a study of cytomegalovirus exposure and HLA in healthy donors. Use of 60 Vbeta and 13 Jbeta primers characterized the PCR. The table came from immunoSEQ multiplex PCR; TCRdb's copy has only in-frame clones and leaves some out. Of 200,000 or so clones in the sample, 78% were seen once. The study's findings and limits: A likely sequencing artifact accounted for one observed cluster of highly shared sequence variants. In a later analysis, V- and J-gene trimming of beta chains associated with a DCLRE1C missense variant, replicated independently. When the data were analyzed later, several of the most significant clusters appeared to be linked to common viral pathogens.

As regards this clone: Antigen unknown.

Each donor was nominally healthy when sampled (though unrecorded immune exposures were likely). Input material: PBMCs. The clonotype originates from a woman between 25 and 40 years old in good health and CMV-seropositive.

Here the CDR3 DNA reads TGTGCCAGCACCCTCAGGGGCCAGCCCCAGCATTTT. This sequence encodes CASTLRGQPQHF. This chain connects TRBV28 to TRBJ1-5; tentative D call: TRBD1 (6 bases). Germline CDR1 reads MDHEN; CDR2 reads SYDVKM. V lost 7 bases and J 7 bases, leaving 11 bases between the germline ends. This CDR3 has 12 residues.